The present T cell receptor beta chain was sequenced within a study of blood T cells in healthy people across ages. The V and J ends lost 0 bases and 10 bases, in that order; junction bases with no gene match: 13. This CDR3 has 15 amino acids. Germline V gene sequence: CDR1 DFQATT, CDR2 SNEGSKA (reference sequence). The authors ran a second PCR of 7 to 11 cycles using a sample-barcoded 5' primer and a J-beta primer mix. Carrying 12 random nucleotides, a template-switch adaptor labeled each individual cDNA molecule. A single record per CDR3 protein comes from TCRdb applying MiXCR to the 5' RACE reads. The table shows about 640,000 distinct CDR3 sequences, with about 54% occurring only once.

This TCR was sampled from a man in his 60s in good health. The sequenced material came from blood. The rearrangement links TRBV20-1 to TRBJ2-7, with 9 nucleotides matching TRBD2. The CDR3 coding sequence is TGCAGTGCTAGAGAACGCGGGGTAGCGGGGGCCCGACAGTACTTC. The encoded protein is CSARERGVAGARQYF.